The 12 T cell receptor beta chains below all came from one sample that was sequenced in a study of identical twins. Each CDR3 protein gets one entry after TCRdb re-called the 5' RACE reads with MiXCR. The profile covers roughly 350,000 distinct CDR3 sequences, with 9% to 15% appearing a single time and approximately 7.9% taken by the ten largest. This sample was also put to use in a study of yellow fever vaccine responses in identical twins.

Input material: CD8+ T cells sorted from blood. Every receptor here comes from a woman aged 18 to 35 in good health.

This clonotype showed up many times. The rearrangement uses TRBV3-1 and TRBJ1-1; possibly TRBD1 for D (5 bases). The germline gives CDR1 LGHDT, CDR2 YNNKEL (reference sequence). This CDR3 comprises 14 residues. V shed 3 bases and J shed 2 bases, with 10 bases lying between them. The DNA of the CDR3 is TGTGCCAGCAGCCAGTATCAGGGTAACACTGAAGCTTTCTTT. Its translation is CASSQYQGNTEAFF.

This clonotype showed up many times. The rearrangement links TRBV29-1 to TRBJ2-1; 10 nucleotides agree with TRBD2. The CDR3 is 17 amino acids. Germline V gene data show CDR1 as SQVTM and CDR2 as ANQGSEA. V dropped 3 bases and J dropped 0; count of bases not matched to a gene: 8. The DNA for the CDR3 is TGCAGCGTTGATCGGCTAGCGGGGGTGTCCTCCTACAATGAGCAGTTCTTC. Its protein product is CSVDRLAGVSSYNEQFF.

This clonotype was seen many times. The rearrangement joins TRBV10-3 to TRBJ2-1; D not resolved. The germline gives CDR1 ENHRY, CDR2 SYGVKD. V was clipped by 3 bases and J by 8 bases, with 14 bases between them. CDR3 length: 14 amino acids. The CDR3, as DNA: TGTGCCATCAGTGATAACTGGTCTATTGATGAGCAGTTCTTC. Amino acid sequence: CAISDNWSIDEQFF.

This clonotype was detected a few times. The V gene is TRBV5-1, the J gene TRBJ1-1, with D uncertain. CDR1 is SGHRS, CDR2 YFSETQ, per germline. The CDR3 spans 15 residues. V was trimmed by 4 bases and J by 1 base, leaving 14 bases between them. CDR3 bases: TGCGCCAGCAGCCCTGGTCCAAGGGAGAACACTGAAGCTTTCTTT. It is translated as CASSPGPRENTEAFF. Full variable domain (outside the CDR3, taken from reference TRBV5-1 and TRBJ1-1): KAGVTQTPRYLIKTRGQQVTLSCSPISGHRSVSWYQQTPGQGLQFLFEYFSETQRNKGNFPGRFSGRQFSNSRSEMNVSTLELGDSALYLCASSPGPRENTEAFFGQGTRLTVV.

This clonotype came up many times. This rearrangement joins TRBV4-1 to TRBJ2-1; D gene unclear. The germline gives CDR1 MGHRA, CDR2 YSYEKL. The CDR3 covers 12 residues. V was shortened by 1 base and J by 9 bases, with 7 bases between the two germline ends. CDR3: CASSQGAGEQFF. Here the CDR3 DNA reads TGCGCCAGCAGCCAAGGGGCAGGTGAGCAGTTCTTC.

In this sample, this clonotype turned up many times. V gene TRBV12-3 or TRBV12-4 combines with J gene TRBJ1-2; D ambiguous. The length of the CDR3 is 14 residues. The V end lost 4 bases, the J end lost 0 bases, and 9 bases lay between the germline ends. The CDR3 reads CASSYAVANYGYTF. The CDR3 DNA is TGTGCCAGCAGTTACGCAGTAGCTAACTATGGCTACACCTTC.

The V call is TRBV12-3 or TRBV12-4, the J call TRBJ2-2, with D possibly being TRBD2 (5 bases). The V end lost 7 bases, the J end lost 4 bases, and 13 bases lay between the germline ends. The CDR3 is 14 amino acids. CDR3 loop: CASNLDSATGELFF. The CDR3, as DNA: TGTGCCAGCAACCTGGACTCGGCCACCGGGGAGCTGTTTTTT.

The chain carries TRBV28 and TRBJ2-3; D is perhaps TRBD1 or TRBD2 (5 bases each). Germline V gene data show CDR1 as MDHEN and CDR2 as SYDVKM. The CDR3 runs 19 residues. V lost 2 bases and J lost 2, with 23 bases in between. CDR3 sequence reads: CASSLGGSRAIRATDTQYF. CDR3 DNA: TGTGCCAGCAGTTTAGGGGGATCACGGGCGATACGGGCCACAGATACGCAGTATTTT.

The table lists this clonotype with a few counts. This chain connects TRBV20-1 to TRBJ1-5, with 7 positions matching TRBD1. V lost 6 bases and J lost 4; bases outside the gene matches: 9. This CDR3 comprises 14 residues. The germline CDR1 and CDR2 sequences are DFQATT and SNEGSKA (reference sequence). The chain's CDR3 is CSATDRAVNQPQHF. The CDR3 coding sequence is TGCAGTGCCACCGACAGGGCGGTAAATCAGCCCCAGCATTTT.

In this sample, this clonotype turned up a few times. The gene calls are TRBV4-2 and TRBJ1-3, with 9 bases that match TRBD1. The germline CDR1 and CDR2 sequences are LGHNA and YNFKEQ. Germline trimming cut 0 bases from V and 2 bases from J; bases unmatched to any gene: 8. The CDR3 loop spans 18 amino acids. CDR3 DNA sequence: TGTGCCAGCAGCCAAGATGGGGAACAGGGGGCGACTGGAAACACCATATATTTT. This encodes CASSQDGEQGATGNTIYF.

In its sample, this clonotype was seen a few times. The V and J genes are TRBV28 and TRBJ2-1; D might be TRBD1 or TRBD2, each matching 5 bases. V dropped 3 bases and J dropped 5 bases, with 8 bases sitting between them. CDR3 size: 13 residues. In germline, CDR1 is MDHEN, CDR2 SYDVKM. The CDR3 sequence: CASSFVGDNEQFF. The CDR3 DNA sequence: TGTGCCAGCAGTTTTGTGGGGGACAATGAGCAGTTCTTC. Looking up the rest from reference TRBV28 and TRBJ2-1 gives the full variable domain: DVKVTQSSRYLVKRTGEKVFLECVQDMDHENMFWYRQDPGLGLRLIYFSYDVKMKEKGDIPEGYSVSREKKERFSLILESASTNQTSMYLCASSFVGDNEQFFGPGTRLTVL.

This clonotype was seen a handful of times. The CDR3 DNA reads as TGTGCCAGCAGCGTATGGGGGCTCCCTAGCACAGATACGCAGTATTTT. It encodes CASSVWGLPSTDTQYF. The rearrangement joins TRBV9 to TRBJ2-3; TRBD1 might be the D (6 bases). This CDR3 is built from 16 residues. CDR1 and CDR2 (germline): SGDLS, YYNGEE. The V and J ends lost 1 base and 0 bases respectively, with 12 bases between them. Variable domain in full (rest from reference TRBV9 and TRBJ2-3): DSGVTQTPKHLITATGQRVTLRCSPRSGDLSVYWYQQSLDQGLQFLIQYYNGEERAKGNILERFSAQQFPDLHSELNLSSLELGDSALYFCASSVWGLPSTDTQYFGPGTRLTVL.